What follows describes a single TCR beta chain. Its antigen is undetermined. V lost 5 bases, J lost 3 bases, and 7 bases stayed unmatched. Germline V gene lookup returns CDR1 SGHTA and CDR2 FQGNSA. The CDR3 length is 15 residues. Only in-frame clones appear in the TCRdb table, and some are missing; sequencing was by immunoSEQ multiplex PCR. The table records 300,000 to 500,000 clones, roughly nine tenths of them present only once. This entry is derived from a study of Ad26.COV2.S vaccination and SARS-CoV-2 variants. As for the study in general: The vaccine Ad26.COV2.S was put into the muscle once, or twice with 56 days between. Overall study results and limits: Following vaccination, spike-specific CD8+ and CD4+ T cell responses reportedly exhibited substantial breadth.

Indicated treatment: roughly 18 received Ad26.COV2.S at low or high dose, single or two shots; 5 received placebo; per-sample allocation not given. Specimens were obtained on day 63 following the first vaccine or placebo injection. Built on an Ad26 vector, the vaccine expressed Wuhan-strain SARS-CoV-2 spike. The sequencing here drew on peripheral blood, taken in a trial of Ad26.COV2.S vaccine versus placebo. The rearrangement joins TRBV7-2 to TRBJ1-3; the match to TRBD1 covers 7 bases. The origin of this receptor is a person between 18 and 65 years old who received the Ad26.COV2.S COVID-19 vaccine or a placebo. CDR3 sequence reads: CASSRRQGGGNTIYF. The CDR3 coding sequence is TGTGCCAGCAGCCGGCGACAGGGTGGTGGAAACACCATATATTTT.